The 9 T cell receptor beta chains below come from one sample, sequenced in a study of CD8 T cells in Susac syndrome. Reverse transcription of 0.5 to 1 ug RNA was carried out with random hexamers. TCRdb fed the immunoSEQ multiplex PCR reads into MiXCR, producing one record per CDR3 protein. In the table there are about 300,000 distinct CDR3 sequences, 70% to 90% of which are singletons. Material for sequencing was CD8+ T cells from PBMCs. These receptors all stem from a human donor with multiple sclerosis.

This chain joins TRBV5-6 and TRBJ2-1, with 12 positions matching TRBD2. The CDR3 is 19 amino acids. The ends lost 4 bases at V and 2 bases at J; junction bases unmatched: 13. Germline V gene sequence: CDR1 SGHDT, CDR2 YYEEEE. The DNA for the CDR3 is TGTGCCAGCAGCGCGGTGGGACTAGCGGGCTCAGGGACCTACAATGAGCAGTTCTTC. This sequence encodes CASSAVGLAGSGTYNEQFF.

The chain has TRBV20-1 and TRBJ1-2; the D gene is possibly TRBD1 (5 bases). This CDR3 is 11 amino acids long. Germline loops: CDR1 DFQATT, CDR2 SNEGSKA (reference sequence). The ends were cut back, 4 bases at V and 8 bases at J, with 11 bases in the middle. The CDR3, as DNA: TGCAGTGCTATCGTCAGGGAAGGCTACACCTTC. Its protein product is CSAIVREGYTF.

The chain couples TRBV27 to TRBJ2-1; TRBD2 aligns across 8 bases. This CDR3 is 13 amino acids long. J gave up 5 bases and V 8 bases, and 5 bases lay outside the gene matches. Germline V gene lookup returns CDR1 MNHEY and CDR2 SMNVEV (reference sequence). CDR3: CASWLAGNNEQFF. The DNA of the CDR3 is TGTGCCAGCTGGCTAGCGGGTAACAATGAGCAGTTCTTC.

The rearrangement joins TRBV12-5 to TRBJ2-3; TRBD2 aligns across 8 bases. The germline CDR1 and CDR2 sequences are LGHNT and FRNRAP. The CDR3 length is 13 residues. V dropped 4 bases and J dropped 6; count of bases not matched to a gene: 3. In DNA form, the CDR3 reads TGTGCTAGTGGTTGGGGACTAGTGGATACGCAGTATTTT. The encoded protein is CASGWGLVDTQYF.

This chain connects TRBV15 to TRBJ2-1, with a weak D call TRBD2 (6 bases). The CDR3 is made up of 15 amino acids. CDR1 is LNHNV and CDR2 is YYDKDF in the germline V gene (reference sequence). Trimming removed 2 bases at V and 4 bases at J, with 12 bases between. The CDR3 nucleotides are TGTGCCACCAGCAGACGGGACTCACAATACAATGAGCAGTTCTTC. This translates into CATSRRDSQYNEQFF.

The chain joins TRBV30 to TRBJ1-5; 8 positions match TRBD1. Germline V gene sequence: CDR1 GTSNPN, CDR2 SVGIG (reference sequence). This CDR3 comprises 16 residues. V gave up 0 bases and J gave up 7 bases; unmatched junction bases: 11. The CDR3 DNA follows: TGTGCCTGGAGTGTACAAACCGCCAGGGGGCAACAGCCCCAGCATTTT. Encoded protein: CAWSVQTARGQQPQHF.

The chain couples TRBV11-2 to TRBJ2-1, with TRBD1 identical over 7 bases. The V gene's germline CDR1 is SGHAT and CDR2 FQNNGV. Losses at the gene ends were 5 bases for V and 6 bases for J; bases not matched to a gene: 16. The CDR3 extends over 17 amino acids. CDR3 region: CASSDIGGYGVSNEQFF. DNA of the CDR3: TGTGCCAGCAGCGATATAGGGGGCTACGGGGTTTCCAATGAGCAGTTCTTC.

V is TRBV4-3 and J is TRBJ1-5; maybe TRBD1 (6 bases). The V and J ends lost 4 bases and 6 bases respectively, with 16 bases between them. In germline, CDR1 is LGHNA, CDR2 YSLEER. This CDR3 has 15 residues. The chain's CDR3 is CASSPRLGATQPQHF. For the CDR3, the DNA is TGCGCCAGCAGCCCACGGCTGGGGGCGACTCAGCCCCAGCATTTT.

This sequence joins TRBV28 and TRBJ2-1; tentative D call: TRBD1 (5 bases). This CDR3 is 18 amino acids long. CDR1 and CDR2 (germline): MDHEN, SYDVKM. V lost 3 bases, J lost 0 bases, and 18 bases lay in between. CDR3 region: CASSFSPQGLSSYNEQFF. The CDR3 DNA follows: TGTGCCAGCAGTTTCTCCCCCCAGGGCCTGAGCTCCTACAATGAGCAGTTCTTC.